The next 27 T cell receptor beta chains were all read from a single sample in a study of blood T cell repertoires in COVID-19. Only in-frame clones appear in the TCRdb table, and some are missing; sequencing was by immunoSEQ multiplex PCR. The sample has fewer than 100,000 clones; 70% to 90% are singletons. Source material: peripheral blood. The receptors shown here come from a man aged 65-85 years with acute or convalescent COVID-19.

A remark on this clone: One end of the junction does not line up with germline, which may come from a read error. This chain uses TRBV19 with TRBJ1-4; 9 nucleotides align to TRBD1. This CDR3 region has 14 residues. Germline CDR1 LNHDA, CDR2 SQIVND (reference sequence). For the CDR3, the DNA is TGTGCCACTAGTCCGACAGGGGGGTATGAAAAACTGTTTTTT. Amino acid sequence: CATSPTGGYEKLFF.

This clone was counted a few times. The V and J genes are TRBV14 and TRBJ1-2; 7 bases align to TRBD1. CDR3 length: 15 residues. Germline V gene data show CDR1 as SGHDN and CDR2 as FVKESK. Trimming cost V 0 bases and J 5 bases; bases outside gene matches: 6. The CDR3 protein is CASSQDRGQWYGYTF. DNA of the CDR3: TGTGCCAGCAGCCAAGATCGGGGACAGTGGTATGGCTACACCTTC.

The rearrangement uses TRBV25-1 and TRBJ1-5; D is undetermined. Trimming took off 6 bases at V and 2 bases at J, with 11 bases between the two ends. Germline loops: CDR1 MGHDK, CDR2 SYGVNS. The CDR3 runs to 14 residues. Here the CDR3 reads CASSFGRGNQPQHF. CDR3 sequence (DNA): TGTGCCAGCAGCTTCGGGAGGGGCAATCAGCCCCAGCATTTT.

The chain links TRBV7-8 to TRBJ2-6; perhaps TRBD2 as D (6 bases). Deletions cut 4 bases from V and 2 bases from J, with 15 bases between. The CDR3 runs 17 residues. The germline V gene has CDR1 SGHVS and CDR2 FQNEAQ. The CDR3 sequence is CASSYSRDSTGANVLTF. In DNA form, the CDR3 reads TGTGCCAGCAGCTACTCCCGGGACTCTACTGGGGCCAACGTCCTGACTTTC.

This clone came up once. The chain employs TRBV7-8 and TRBJ2-1, with 10 bases that match TRBD2. There are 19 residues in the CDR3. Germline trimming cut 1 base from V and 0 bases from J; bases unmatched to any gene: 9. From germline, CDR1 is SGHVS and CDR2 FQNEAQ. The CDR3 DNA reads as TGTGCCAGCAGCTTAGGCCTAGCGGGGGCCAGGAGCTCCTACAATGAGCAGTTCTTC. Amino acids: CASSLGLAGARSSYNEQFF.

This chain links TRBV7-9 with TRBJ2-7; 10 bases agree with TRBD2. V gave up 4 bases and J gave up 4 bases; unmatched junction bases: 4. There are 14 residues in the CDR3. In germline, CDR1 is SEHNR, CDR2 FQNEAQ (reference sequence). This chain's CDR3 is CASSSSGGRYEQYV. In DNA form, the CDR3 reads TGTGCCAGCAGCTCTAGCGGGGGCCGGTACGAGCAGTACGTC.

V is TRBV28 and J is TRBJ1-2, with TRBD1 as a possible D gene (6 bases). CDR1 and CDR2 (germline): MDHEN, SYDVKM. The V end was cut by 2 bases, the J end by 5 bases, with 15 bases between. The CDR3 contains 15 residues. The CDR3 sequence is CASSLPQGQGYGYTF. The CDR3 DNA reads as TGTGCCAGCAGTTTACCGCAGGGGCAGGGATATGGCTACACCTTC.

This rearrangement joins TRBV11-2 to TRBJ2-3, with a possible D match to TRBD2 (7 bases). The CDR3 has 12 amino acids. V lost 5 bases, J lost 8 bases, and 11 bases lay in between. CDR1 and CDR2 from the germline V gene are SGHAT and FQNNGV. The CDR3 protein is CASSIGGGTQYF. In nucleotides, the CDR3 is TGTGCCAGCAGCATAGGGGGGGGTACGCAGTATTTT.

In this sample, this clone turned up once. The chain couples TRBV5-4 to TRBJ1-4, with D maybe TRBD1 (6 bases). V lost 4 bases to trimming and J lost 3 bases, with 13 bases between them. CDR1 is SGHNT, CDR2 YYREEE, per germline (reference sequence). The CDR3 extends over 15 amino acids. CDR3 coding DNA: TGTGCCAGCAGCCGACAGGCCGGGGCTAATGAAAAACTGTTTTTT. It translates to CASSRQAGANEKLFF.

This chain joins TRBV5-4 and TRBJ2-1, with a possible D match to TRBD1 (6 bases). CDR1 and CDR2 from the germline V gene are SGHNT and YYREEE (reference sequence). V lost 0 bases to trimming and J lost 7 bases, with 8 bases between them. The CDR3 extends over 13 amino acids. CDR3 protein: CASSLVRGNEQFF. The DNA for the CDR3 is TGTGCCAGCAGCTTGGTCAGGGGTAATGAGCAGTTCTTC.

The rearrangement joins TRBV5-6 to TRBJ1-5, with D possibly being TRBD1 (6 bases). The CDR3 sequence is 15 residues long. Germline lookup yields CDR1 SGHDT and CDR2 YYEEEE. Trimming shortened V by 1 base and J by 5 bases, and 13 bases separated the two germline ends. This chain's CDR3 is CASSLSPGDDQPQHF. The CDR3 coding sequence is TGTGCCAGCAGCTTGTCACCAGGGGACGATCAGCCCCAGCATTTT.

The V gene is TRBV7-8, the J gene TRBJ1-5, with D unresolved. Germline-derived CDR1 and CDR2 are SGHVS and FQNEAQ. V lost 1 base, J lost 4 bases, and 11 bases lay in between. The CDR3 covers 15 residues. The CDR3, as DNA: TGTGCCAGCAGCTTAGGGGAGGCTTTGAATCAGCCCCAGCATTTT. It is translated as CASSLGEALNQPQHF. The variable domain in full, with the rest retrieved from reference TRBV7-8 and TRBJ1-5, is GAGVSQSPRYKVAKRGQDVALRCDPISGHVSLFWYQQALGQGPEFLTYFQNEAQLDKSGLPSDRFFAERPEGSVSTLKIQRTQQEDSAVYLCASSLGEALNQPQHFGDGTRLSIL.

This chain links TRBV6-5 with TRBJ1-6, with 9 bases lining up with TRBD1. This CDR3 has 15 residues. The ends lost 9 bases at V and 9 bases at J; junction bases unmatched: 12. Germline assignment: CDR1 MNHEY and CDR2 SVGAGI. The CDR3 region is CASVGFRDRASPLHF. CDR3 nucleotide sequence: TGTGCCAGTGTAGGATTCCGGGACAGGGCTTCACCCCTCCACTTT.

The rearrangement uses TRBV5-1 and TRBJ1-1; 10 bases fit TRBD1. This CDR3 region has 17 residues. Germline CDR1 reads SGHRS; CDR2 reads YFSETQ. J lost 10 bases, V lost 0 bases, and 15 bases had no gene match. The CDR3 here is CASSLGPRDRGPRGAFF. CDR3 nucleotides: TGCGCCAGCAGCTTGGGCCCCCGGGACAGGGGCCCCCGCGGAGCTTTCTTT.

This clone is a singleton in its sample. The junction departs from the called germline gene at one end, perhaps through a read error. V usage is TRBV5-1 and J usage is TRBJ1-4; 9 nucleotides match TRBD1. The CDR3 extends over 16 amino acids. From germline, CDR1 is SGHRS and CDR2 YFSETQ. Here the CDR3 reads CASSLAGTGLNEKLFF. CDR3 DNA sequence: TGCGCCAGTAGCTTGGCCGGGACAGGGCTCAATGAAAAACTGTTTTTT.

This clone was found a few times. V and J are TRBV5-8 and TRBJ1-2; 7 bases agree with TRBD1. The CDR3 covers 16 residues. V lost 6 bases, J lost 0 bases, and 11 bases stayed unmatched. CDR1 is SGHTS and CDR2 is YDEGEE in the germline V gene. The CDR3: CASTRNRGQTNYGYTF. The CDR3 nucleotides read TGTGCCAGCACCCGCAATAGGGGACAGACTAACTATGGCTACACCTTC.

The V gene is TRBV19, the J gene TRBJ1-1; D unclear. This CDR3 contains 13 residues. CDR1 and CDR2 (germline): LNHDA, SQIVND (reference sequence). With 8 bases removed from V and 4 bases from J, the gap between germline ends came to 14 bases. The CDR3 nucleotides are TGTGCCAGTGCCGGCGGCGGAGGCACTGAAGCTTTCTTT. Its protein product is CASAGGGGTEAFF.

This clone turned up a few times. V and J are TRBV29-1 and TRBJ1-2; 11 bases align to TRBD1. CDR3 size: 15 residues. Trimming cost V 8 bases and J 8 bases; bases outside gene matches: 16. Per germline, CDR1 SQVTM and CDR2 ANQGSEA. The CDR3 DNA sequence: TGCAGCTCCACTACTGGACAGGGGGCAACGAAAGGCTACACCTTC. Amino acids: CSSTTGQGATKGYTF.

The rearrangement joins TRBV7-9 to TRBJ1-6; 8 bases match TRBD1. V lost 5 bases and J lost 5; bases outside the gene matches: 8. The germline gives CDR1 SEHNR, CDR2 FQNEAQ (reference sequence). The CDR3 sequence is 16 residues long. The CDR3, as DNA: TGTGCCAGCAGCGCCGGGACAGGCCCCGATAATTCACCCCTCCACTTT. Its protein is CASSAGTGPDNSPLHF.

The chain carries TRBV9 and TRBJ2-2; perhaps TRBD2 as D (6 bases). The V gene's germline CDR1 is SGDLS and CDR2 YYNGEE. Trimming pared 3 bases from V and 2 bases from J, leaving 8 bases between. This CDR3 is 14 amino acids long. The CDR3 reads CASSAGVNTGELFF. The CDR3 DNA follows: TGTGCCAGCAGCGCGGGAGTTAACACCGGGGAGCTGTTTTTT.

The chain uses TRBV3-1 (or the pseudogene TRBV3-2) and TRBJ1-6, with D possibly TRBD1 on 5 matching bases. Trimming removed 5 bases at V and 6 bases at J, with 14 bases between. The V gene's germline CDR1 is LGHDT and CDR2 YNNKEL (reference sequence). The CDR3 has 15 amino acids. CDR3 residues: CASSGDRGINSPLHF. In DNA form, the CDR3 reads TGTGCCAGCAGCGGGGACCGGGGGATTAATTCACCCCTCCACTTT.

This chain uses TRBV12-2 with TRBJ1-5; the table names TRBD1, a call not compared with the DNA. TRBV12-2 is an annotated pseudogene. This CDR3 contains 14 residues. DNA of the CDR3: TGTGCAAGTCGCTGGAACAGGGGCGGGCAGCCCCAGCATTTT. Translated: CASRWNRGGQPQHF.

The V call is TRBV11-2, the J call TRBJ1-1, with TRBD1 matching 7 bases. J gave up 7 bases and V 4 bases, and 9 bases lay outside the gene matches. Germline CDR1 and CDR2: SGHAT and FQNNGV. The CDR3 is 14 amino acids. CDR3: CASSSRGTALEAFF. CDR3 DNA: TGTGCCAGCAGCTCTAGAGGGACAGCCCTTGAAGCTTTCTTT.

In this sample, this clone is medium-sized. The chain combines TRBV9 with TRBJ1-6; D is unresolved. The CDR3 has 15 residues. V gave up 0 bases and J gave up 3 bases, with 7 bases separating them. CDR1 is SGDLS, CDR2 YYNGEE, per germline. This chain's CDR3 is CASSVGQVYNSPLHF. DNA for the CDR3: TGTGCCAGCAGCGTAGGGCAGGTCTATAATTCACCCCTCCACTTT.

The J gene is TRBJ2-3, the V gene TRBV7-2; 8 bases fit TRBD2. The germline V gene has CDR1 SGHTA and CDR2 FQGNSA. CDR3 length: 15 amino acids. After removal of 4 bases from V and 2 bases from J, the junction contained 5 bases not matched to a gene. CDR3 coding DNA: TGTGCCAGCAGCTCCCAAGCGGGGGCCACAGATACGCAGTATTTT. Translation: CASSSQAGATDTQYF.

The rearrangement links TRBV7-7 to TRBJ2-1, with a tentative D call TRBD2 (6 bases). The germline V and J ends were trimmed by 5 bases and 5 bases, with 13 bases remaining between them. This CDR3 spans 14 amino acids. Germline CDR1 and CDR2: SSHAT and FNYEAQ (reference sequence). The CDR3 DNA sequence: TGTGCCAGCAGCCAAGGGCTAGCGAACAATGAGCAGTTCTTC. It yields the protein CASSQGLANNEQFF.

This chain's CDR3 is CASSRQTGTGDYYGYTF. The DNA for the CDR3 is TGCGCCAGCAGCCGACAAACCGGGACAGGAGATTACTATGGCTACACCTTC. J is TRBJ1-2 and V is TRBV4-1; TRBD1 aligns across 8 bases. Germline lookup yields CDR1 MGHRA and CDR2 YSYEKL. The CDR3 length is 17 residues. The ends lost 4 bases at V and 3 bases at J; junction bases unmatched: 13.